The 15 T cell receptor beta chains presented below share a single source sample, sequenced in a study of cytomegalovirus exposure and HLA in healthy donors (dated by TCRdb to about 2017). Preparation of the library involved the immunoSEQ multiplex PCR assay. A mixture of 60 forward primers for TCR Vbeta segments and 13 reverse primers for TCR Jbeta segments was used in the multiplex PCR. TCRdb retrieved this table from immuneACCESS and kept in-frame rearrangements only. Not all clones are present; in checked studies, unresolved V genes account for under half, and no reason is known for the remainder. The sample yields 160,000 or so clones; roughly 84% were counted once. The ten largest make up roughly 1.4% of the sample. The specimen sequenced was PBMCs. The receptor source for this set is a woman aged 18-29 years in good health and CMV-seronegative.

Here the CDR3 reads CASSEGVLLTDTQYF. The CDR3 nucleotides read TGTGCCAGCAGTGAAGGCGTGCTGCTGACAGATACGCAGTATTTT. The chain carries TRBV6-1 and TRBJ2-3; D not resolved. With 1 base removed from V and 3 bases from J, the gap between germline ends came to 11 bases. This CDR3 spans 15 amino acids. Germline CDR1 and CDR2: MNHNS and SASEGT.

The V gene is TRBV7-8, the J gene TRBJ1-2, with TRBD1 matching 8 bases. Trimming took 5 bases from V and 2 from J; bases not matched to a gene: 7. Germline lookup yields CDR1 SGHVS and CDR2 FQNEAQ. The length of the CDR3 is 15 residues. The CDR3 reads CASSVGDRRNYGYTF. The CDR3 bases are TGTGCCAGCAGCGTAGGGGACAGGAGAAACTATGGCTACACCTTC.

This clone has only a few counts. V usage is TRBV30 and J usage is TRBJ1-5; unclear D gene. The germline V gene has CDR1 GTSNPN and CDR2 SVGIG (reference sequence). The CDR3 runs to 12 residues. V dropped 2 bases and J dropped 4 bases, with 6 bases sitting between them. In DNA, the CDR3 is TGTGCCTGGAGTATAGAGAATCAGCCCCAGCATTTT. Translating gives CAWSIENQPQHF.

The chain carries TRBV11-2 and TRBJ1-4; unclear D gene. The CDR3 has 15 residues. The V gene lost 2 bases and the J gene lost 0 bases, with 7 bases spanning the gap. CDR1 SGHAT and CDR2 FQNNGV come from the germline V gene. The CDR3 DNA sequence: TGTGCCAGCAGCTTAAACCCGGCAACTAATGAAAAACTGTTTTTT. This gives the protein CASSLNPATNEKLFF.

The chain employs TRBV29-1 and TRBJ1-1; the D gene is possibly TRBD1 (6 bases). V lost 6 bases and J 6 bases, leaving 17 bases between the germline ends. This CDR3 has 13 residues. CDR1 and CDR2 (germline): SQVTM, ANQGSEA. The CDR3 DNA follows: TGCAGCGTCGACAGGACCGGGCTGTCTGAAGCTTTCTTT. This sequence encodes CSVDRTGLSEAFF.

J is TRBJ2-1 and V is TRBV20-1, with TRBD1 identical over 7 bases. Germline CDR1 DFQATT, CDR2 SNEGSKA (reference sequence). Germline trimming cut 1 base from V and 10 bases from J; bases unmatched to any gene: 1. The CDR3 is 11 amino acids. CDR3 nucleotide sequence: TGCAGTGCTAGAGTAGGGGGCGAGCAGTTCTTC. Amino acids: CSARVGGEQFF.

J is TRBJ1-6 and V is TRBV27, with 9 nucleotides matching TRBD1. There are 16 residues in the CDR3. Germline-derived CDR1 and CDR2 are MNHEY and SMNVEV (reference sequence). V dropped 3 bases and J dropped 7; count of bases not matched to a gene: 7. CDR3 sequence (DNA): TGTGCCAGCAGTTTTTTCTTAGGGACAGGGAATTCACCCCTCCACTTT. Translation: CASSFFLGTGNSPLHF.

The chain recombines TRBV28 with TRBJ2-7; D perhaps matches TRBD2 (6 bases). Germline assignment: CDR1 MDHEN and CDR2 SYDVKM. This CDR3 has 13 residues. V lost 8 bases and J lost 3, with 14 bases in between. The CDR3 region has the DNA TGTGCCAGCCTCGGGGGAGGATACTACGAGCAGTACTTC. Amino acids: CASLGGGYYEQYF.

The V gene is TRBV9, the J gene TRBJ2-7; 8 bases map to TRBD1. J was trimmed by 2 bases and V by 3 bases; bases with no gene match: 10. This CDR3 comprises 16 residues. Germline CDR1 reads SGDLS; CDR2 reads YYNGEE. CDR3 region: CASSASPGTGTYEQYF. The CDR3 DNA follows: TGTGCCAGCAGCGCTAGCCCCGGGACAGGTACCTACGAGCAGTACTTC.

The chain joins TRBV6-6 to TRBJ1-2, with 7 bases aligning to TRBD1. Germline V gene data show CDR1 as MNHNY and CDR2 as SVGAGI (reference sequence). The CDR3 extends over 14 amino acids. The V and J ends lost 6 bases and 3 bases, in that order; junction bases with no gene match: 7. The DNA for the CDR3 is TGTGCCAGCAGAAAACAGGGGCAGGACTATGGCTACACCTTC. Protein: CASRKQGQDYGYTF.

V usage is TRBV11-2 and J usage is TRBJ1-4; no firm D call. V was clipped by 0 bases and J by 6 bases, with 5 bases between them. The CDR3 is 13 amino acids. Germline V gene data show CDR1 as SGHAT and CDR2 as FQNNGV. CDR3 DNA: TGTGCCAGCAGCTTAGACCTTGATGAAAAACTGTTTTTT. Protein sequence: CASSLDLDEKLFF. Full variable domain (outside the CDR3, taken from reference TRBV11-2 and TRBJ1-4): EAGVAQSPRYKIIEKRQSVAFWCNPISGHATLYWYQQILGQGPKLLIQFQNNGVVDDSQLPKDRFSAERLKGVDSTLKIQPAKLEDSAVYLCASSLDLDEKLFFGSGTQLSVL.

To note about this clone: The identical CDR3 is also encoded by other nucleotide sequences in the sample. The gene calls are TRBV7-9 and TRBJ2-7, with no clear D. This CDR3 is built from 12 residues. Deletions cut 5 bases from V and 1 base from J, with 6 bases between. The V gene's germline CDR1 is SEHNR and CDR2 FQNEAQ (reference sequence). CDR3 region: CASSPGSYEQYF. CDR3 DNA: TGTGCCAGCAGCCCCGGGTCCTACGAGCAGTACTTC.

This chain connects TRBV29-1 to TRBJ1-2; 8 bases map to TRBD1. CDR3 length: 17 residues. The germline gives CDR1 SQVTM, CDR2 ANQGSEA. V gave up 0 bases and J gave up 4 bases; unmatched junction bases: 13. The CDR3 loop is CSVEDRGISGGSYGYTF. In DNA, the CDR3 is TGCAGCGTTGAAGATCGGGGGATATCAGGGGGCTCCTATGGCTACACCTTC.

This clone was counted once. The V call is TRBV5-1, the J call TRBJ2-3; 8 bases match TRBD1. V was pared by 1 base and J by 4 bases, with 5 bases of the junction left unmatched. The CDR3 totals 15 residues. In germline, CDR1 is SGHRS, CDR2 YFSETQ. CDR3 DNA sequence: TGCGCCAGCAGCTTGTCAGGGGGCGGGGCAGATACGCAGTATTTT. This sequence encodes CASSLSGGGADTQYF. The whole variable domain, remainder taken from reference TRBV5-1 and TRBJ2-3, is KAGVTQTPRYLIKTRGQQVTLSCSPISGHRSVSWYQQTPGQGLQFLFEYFSETQRNKGNFPGRFSGRQFSNSRSEMNVSTLELGDSALYLCASSLSGGGADTQYFGPGTRLTVL.

DNA for the CDR3: TGTGCCAGCACCGAACGGGACAGAGACTATGGCTACACCTTC. Protein: CASTERDRDYGYTF. The rearrangement uses TRBV4-2 and TRBJ1-2, with TRBD1 identical over 7 bases. The germline gives CDR1 LGHNA, CDR2 YNFKEQ. V shed 7 bases and J 3 bases; nucleotides not matched to a gene: 8. This CDR3 has 14 amino acids.